These 5 T cell receptor beta chains were all obtained from the same sample, sequenced in a study of blood T cell repertoires in COVID-19. Clones were read by immunoSEQ multiplex PCR, and TCRdb kept only the in-frame ones, dropping some. Of roughly 240,000 clones listed, under 90% are singletons. The sequencing input was PBMCs or T cells enriched from blood (not recorded which). All receptors derive from a middle-aged woman who had been exposed to COVID-19.

This chain uses TRBV7-8 with TRBJ2-1, with D unclear. The germline V gene has CDR1 SGHVS and CDR2 FQNEAQ. There are 16 residues in the CDR3. Trimming pared 3 bases from V and 0 bases from J, leaving 12 bases between. The CDR3 DNA reads TGTGCCAGCAGCTTCCGAGAGGCGAGCTCCTACAATGAGCAGTTCTTC. This gives the protein CASSFREASSYNEQFF.

The chain uses TRBV11-2 and TRBJ1-2, with no clear D. Looked up from germline, CDR1 is SGHAT and CDR2 is FQNNGV. V lost 1 base and J lost 6, with 6 bases in between. CDR3 length: 12 amino acids. The CDR3 DNA is TGTGCCAGCAGCTTAGGTCGGGATGGCTACACCTTC. Its protein is CASSLGRDGYTF.

The chain recombines TRBV10-1 with TRBJ2-7; weak D call: TRBD1 (5 bases). Germline loops: CDR1 WNHNN, CDR2 SYGVQD (reference sequence). The CDR3 loop spans 13 amino acids. V lost 9 bases and J lost 6, with 18 bases in between. The CDR3 loop reads CASEGAPLCEQYF. The CDR3 bases are TGCGCCAGTGAAGGGGCACCTCTCTGCGAGCAGTACTTC.

The chain recombines TRBV30 with TRBJ1-5; no definite D call. Germline CDR1 is GTSNPN and CDR2 is SVGIG (reference sequence). This CDR3 has 12 residues. The V gene lost 2 bases and the J gene lost 7 bases, with 9 bases spanning the gap. The CDR3 bases are TGTGCCTGGAGTTTGCTCGGGCAGCCCCAGCATTTT. Protein sequence: CAWSLLGQPQHF. The whole variable domain, remainder taken from reference TRBV30 and TRBJ1-5, is SQTIHQWPATLVQPVGSPLSLECTVEGTSNPNLYWYRQAAGRGLQLLFYSVGIGQISSEVPQNLSASRPQDRQFILSSKKLLLSDSGFYLCAWSLLGQPQHFGDGTRLSIL.

This clone has more than one count but fewer than ten. The rearrangement joins TRBV2 to TRBJ2-3; 9 bases map to TRBD2. Germline trimming cut 4 bases from V and 3 bases from J; bases unmatched to any gene: 5. Germline V gives CDR1 SNHLY, CDR2 FYNNEI. The CDR3 contains 15 residues. The CDR3 coding sequence is TGTGCCAGCAGTGGGCGGGGGGGCCGGACAGATACGCAGTATTTT. It specifies CASSGRGGRTDTQYF.